This T cell receptor (beta chain) was identified during a study of early T cells in non-severe SARS-CoV-2 infection. Study in general: Sequencing used unsorted whole-blood bulk RNA, so chains lack pairing. Study-level findings and limits: Private and CD4 specificities were missed by VDJdb matching, skewed to anti-spike CD8.

TCRdb re-called the 5' RACE reads with MiXCR, one entry per CDR3 protein. This table holds about 81,000 distinct CDR3 sequences, more than 5% found once. This clonotype was picked up a small number of times. Antigen specificity is unknown. The V segment lost 5 bases and the J segment 3 bases; nucleotides outside the gene matches: 4. This CDR3 is built from 15 residues. CDR1 and CDR2 from the germline V gene are SEHNR and FQNEAQ (reference sequence). This clonotype was sampled from an adult who was a healthcare worker with PCR-confirmed SARS-CoV-2 infection or an uninfected control (not recorded which). The genes are TRBV7-9 and TRBJ1-5, with TRBD1 matching over 10 bases. Material: whole blood. The CDR3 DNA reads as TGTGCCAGCAGCCCCGGGACAGGGGCCAATCAGCCCCAGCATTTT. It translates to CASSPGTGANQPQHF.